Following are 21 T cell receptor beta chains from one sample sequenced in a study of blood T cell repertoires in COVID-19. Clones were read by immunoSEQ multiplex PCR, and TCRdb kept only the in-frame ones, dropping some. Of some 110,000 clones listed, 60% to 80% were seen once; the top ten hold approximately 0.9%. Sequenced sample: peripheral blood. These receptors were taken from a human donor with acute or convalescent COVID-19. The donor label of this sample is uncertain.

In DNA form, the CDR3 reads TGTGCCTGGAACAGGGACGGTGAAAAACTGTTTTTT. This encodes CAWNRDGEKLFF. V gene TRBV30 combines with J gene TRBJ1-4; a possible D gene is TRBD1 (6 bases). CDR1 is GTSNPN, CDR2 SVGIG, per germline (reference sequence). The V and J ends lost 4 bases and 7 bases respectively, with 10 bases between them. This CDR3 spans 12 amino acids.

The rearrangement uses TRBV20-1 and TRBJ1-4, with 8 bases identical to TRBD1. V shed 3 bases, J shed 7 bases, and the junction held 10 bases outside the gene matches. The CDR3 has 15 amino acids. Germline V gene sequence: CDR1 DFQATT, CDR2 SNEGSKA (reference sequence). The CDR3 DNA sequence: TGCAGTGCTAGTGTCCCCCACAGGGGGAGTGAAAAACTGTTTTTT. This translates into CSASVPHRGSEKLFF.

This chain links TRBV5-6 with TRBJ1-6; the match to TRBD1 covers 7 bases. V lost 5 bases and J lost 7; bases outside the gene matches: 9. This CDR3 region has 15 residues. Per the germline V gene, CDR1 is SGHDT and CDR2 is YYEEEE. The CDR3 spells CASSFNRDRNSPLHF. CDR3 bases: TGTGCCAGCAGTTTTAACCGGGACAGAAATTCACCCCTCCACTTT.

V is TRBV27 and J is TRBJ2-4; D possibly corresponds to TRBD2 (5 bases). Per germline, CDR1 MNHEY and CDR2 SMNVEV (reference sequence). Trimming took off 4 bases at V and 0 bases at J, with 10 bases between the two ends. The CDR3 extends over 15 amino acids. CDR3 bases: TGTGCCAGCAGTTCGTATGAGGGAGCCAAAAACATTCAGTACTTC. The encoded protein is CASSSYEGAKNIQYF.

The chain recombines TRBV6-1 with TRBJ2-7, with 8 bases matching TRBD1. Looked up from germline, CDR1 is MNHNS and CDR2 is SASEGT. V trimming: 6 bases; J trimming: 3 bases; junction bases outside the gene matches: 7. The CDR3 totals 14 residues. The CDR3 is CASSLRGTGYEQYF. Written as DNA, the CDR3 is TGTGCCAGCAGCCTACGGGGGACAGGCTACGAGCAGTACTTC.

V is TRBV2 and J is TRBJ2-1, with 8 positions matching TRBD1. The CDR3 extends over 13 amino acids. CDR1 is SNHLY, CDR2 FYNNEI, per germline. J lost 15 bases, V lost 2 bases, and 9 bases had no gene match. Here the CDR3 DNA reads TGTGCCAGCAGTGAAAGCTTGACAGGGGTTCGGTTCTTC. Translating gives CASSESLTGVRFF.

The rearrangement joins TRBV5-8 to TRBJ1-1; 7 positions match TRBD1. V trimming: 3 bases; J trimming: 2 bases; junction bases outside the gene matches: 10. This CDR3 comprises 16 residues. Germline CDR1 reads SGHTS; CDR2 reads YDEGEE. CDR3 residues: CASSWQGVRSNTEAFF. CDR3 coding DNA: TGTGCCAGCAGCTGGCAGGGGGTAAGGTCAAACACTGAAGCTTTCTTT.

The J gene is TRBJ2-5, the V gene TRBV4-2, with D perhaps TRBD2 (6 bases). Germline V lookup: CDR1 LGHNA, CDR2 YNFKEQ. The CDR3 totals 16 residues. V shed 1 base and J shed 1 base, with 13 bases lying between them. The CDR3 sequence: CASSQAEGSTQETQYF. CDR3 DNA sequence: TGTGCCAGCAGCCAAGCGGAGGGATCTACCCAAGAGACCCAGTACTTC.

In its sample, this clone was seen a few times. Distinct nucleotide sequences in the sample also encode this CDR3. The V and J genes are TRBV18 and TRBJ2-5, with D possibly being TRBD1 (5 bases). The germline V gene has CDR1 KGHSH and CDR2 LQKENI. This CDR3 comprises 13 residues. V was pared by 3 bases and J by 2 bases, with 7 bases between. CDR3 residues: CASSPSGQETQYF. The CDR3 DNA reads TGTGCCAGCTCACCGTCAGGGCAAGAGACCCAGTACTTC.

The chain recombines TRBV6-5 with TRBJ2-4, with unresolved D. The CDR3 length is 13 residues. CDR1 and CDR2 (germline): MNHEY, SVGAGI. Trimming removed 6 bases from V and 4 bases from J, with 10 bases in between. The CDR3 loop is CASRIEEKNIQYF. CDR3 DNA: TGTGCCAGCAGAATTGAGGAGAAAAACATTCAGTACTTC.

This clone was seen only a few times. V usage is TRBV30 and J usage is TRBJ2-3, with TRBD1 matching over 7 bases. Germline V gene sequence: CDR1 GTSNPN, CDR2 SVGIG (reference sequence). Losses at the gene ends were 0 bases for V and 0 bases for J; bases not matched to a gene: 9. CDR3 length: 17 amino acids. Here the CDR3 reads CAWSVHGSGQSTDTQYF. For the CDR3, the DNA is TGTGCCTGGAGTGTACACGGGTCGGGACAGAGCACAGATACGCAGTATTTT.

This chain uses TRBV29-1 with TRBJ2-5; D is possibly TRBD2 (6 bases). V lost 4 bases, J lost 5 bases, and 8 bases lay in between. The CDR3 runs to 11 residues. Germline assignment: CDR1 SQVTM and CDR2 ANQGSEA. This CDR3 is CSVGGVETQYF. The DNA for the CDR3 is TGCAGCGTTGGCGGGGTTGAGACCCAGTACTTC. Full variable domain (remainder filled in from reference TRBV29-1 and TRBJ2-5): SAVISQKPSRDICQRGTSLTIQCQVDSQVTMMFWYRQQPGQSLTLIATANQGSEATYESGFVIDKFPISRPNLTFSTLTVSNMSPEDSSIYLCSVGGVETQYFGPGTRLLVL.

This rearrangement joins TRBV7-9 to TRBJ2-1; D possibly corresponds to TRBD1 (7 bases). Looked up from germline, CDR1 is SEHNR and CDR2 is FQNEAQ (reference sequence). The CDR3 spans 15 residues. Trimming took 7 bases from V and 3 from J, leaving 16 bases between them. CDR3 DNA sequence: TGTGCCAGCACCCCCCCAGGGGGGCTCTACAATGAGCAGTTCTTC. Encoded protein: CASTPPGGLYNEQFF. The variable domain in full, with the rest retrieved from reference TRBV7-9 and TRBJ2-1, is DTGVSQNPRHKITKRGQNVTFRCDPISEHNRLYWYRQTLGQGPEFLTYFQNEAQLEKSRLLSDRFSAERPKGSFSTLEIQRTEQGDSAMYLCASTPPGGLYNEQFFGPGTRLTVL.

A few counts support this clone. The chain employs TRBV20-1 and TRBJ2-7; D perhaps matches TRBD1 (5 bases). CDR1 is DFQATT and CDR2 is SNEGSKA in the germline V gene (reference sequence). This CDR3 is built from 15 residues. Trimming shortened V by 3 bases and J by 3 bases, and 18 bases separated the two germline ends. CDR3 sequence reads: CSASEPGSFYYEQYV. For the CDR3, the DNA is TGCAGTGCTAGTGAGCCAGGGTCCTTTTACTACGAGCAGTACGTC.

V and J are TRBV14 and TRBJ2-5; TRBD2 might be the D (5 bases). This CDR3 comprises 16 residues. Trimming removed 1 base at V and 4 bases at J, with 16 bases between. The germline V gene has CDR1 SGHDN and CDR2 FVKESK. CDR3 nucleotide sequence: TGTGCCAGCAGCCAAGCCGGCCGGGGTAGTGGAGAGACCCAGTACTTC. It codes for CASSQAGRGSGETQYF.

The gene calls are TRBV11-2 and TRBJ2-1, with 7 bases that match TRBD1. The germline V gene has CDR1 SGHAT and CDR2 FQNNGV. Trimming cost V 1 base and J 7 bases; bases outside gene matches: 10. The CDR3 is 16 amino acids. CDR3 amino acids: CASSLGDRARENEQFF. CDR3 DNA sequence: TGTGCCAGCAGCTTAGGCGACAGGGCGAGGGAAAATGAGCAGTTCTTC.

In its sample, this clone was seen a few times. V gene TRBV12-5 combines with J gene TRBJ1-5; 9 nucleotides match TRBD1. The germline V gene has CDR1 LGHNT and CDR2 FRNRAP. J gave up 7 bases and V 5 bases, and 9 bases lay outside the gene matches. The CDR3 spans 15 residues. Written as DNA, the CDR3 is TGTGCTAGTGGTACCGGGACAGGGTGGAAGCAGCCCCAGCATTTT. As protein: CASGTGTGWKQPQHF.

The chain employs TRBV5-6 and TRBJ1-6; D is possibly TRBD1 (6 bases). CDR3 length: 13 amino acids. Germline V CDR1 and CDR2: SGHDT, YYEEEE. Trimming pared 4 bases from V and 10 bases from J, leaving 12 bases between. The CDR3 bases are TGTGCCAGCAGCCGCTTCACAGGGTCACCCCTCCACTTT. This sequence encodes CASSRFTGSPLHF.

This clone was seen only a few times. This sequence joins TRBV29-1 and TRBJ2-2, with D uncertain. The V end lost 3 bases, the J end lost 2 bases, and 7 bases lay between the germline ends. CDR1 is SQVTM and CDR2 is ANQGSEA in the germline V gene. The CDR3 has 13 amino acids. DNA for the CDR3: TGCAGCGTTGAGCTGACTAACACCGGGGAGCTGTTTTTT. Protein sequence: CSVELTNTGELFF.

The chain couples TRBV6-1 to TRBJ2-6, with a tentative D call TRBD1 (7 bases). The CDR3 sequence is 16 residues long. The germline V gene has CDR1 MNHNS and CDR2 SASEGT. V was trimmed by 2 bases and J by 0 bases, leaving 8 bases between them. CDR3 nucleotides: TGTGCCAGCAGTGAACAGGGGGGCTCTGGGGCCAACGTCCTGACTTTC. Translation gives CASSEQGGSGANVLTF.

CDR3 residues: CASSFNYYGYTF. In nucleotides, the CDR3 is TGTGCCAGCAGCTTCAACTACTATGGCTACACCTTC. The chain joins TRBV7-9 to TRBJ1-2; D is uncertain. Between the trimmed V and J ends, which lost 3 bases and 3 bases, there was a span of 5 bases. The CDR3 contains 12 residues. In germline, CDR1 is SEHNR, CDR2 FQNEAQ (reference sequence).